These 20 T cell receptor beta chains came from one sample sequenced in a study of blood T cell repertoires in COVID-19. TCRdb keeps only in-frame clones here, not all; method: immunoSEQ multiplex PCR. The sample holds about 200,000 clones, roughly four fifths seen once. Input material: peripheral blood. The receptor set was obtained from a woman aged 40 to 50 with acute or convalescent COVID-19.

This chain joins TRBV6-2 or TRBV6-3 and TRBJ2-7; 8 bases map to TRBD2. This CDR3 contains 13 residues. The ends lost 5 bases at V and 6 bases at J; junction bases unmatched: 6. Germline V gene lookup returns CDR1 MNHEY and CDR2 SVGEGT. CDR3 nucleotide sequence: TGTGCCAGCAGTCCGACTAGCGCCGGCGAGCAGTACTTC. It encodes CASSPTSAGEQYF.

A few counts support this clone. V and J are TRBV11-2 and TRBJ2-7; tentatively, D is TRBD1 (5 bases). The V gene's germline CDR1 is SGHAT and CDR2 FQNNGV. The CDR3 is made up of 12 amino acids. The V end was cut by 5 bases, the J end by 8 bases, with 13 bases between. Written as DNA, the CDR3 is TGTGCCAGCAGCCCTTCAGGGATCCAGCAGTACTTC. This encodes CASSPSGIQQYF.

The gene calls are TRBV24-1 and TRBJ2-1, with 12 bases lining up with TRBD1. Germline loops: CDR1 KGHDR, CDR2 SFDVKD. Losses at the gene ends were 4 bases for V and 8 bases for J; bases not matched to a gene: 5. This CDR3 is built from 15 residues. In nucleotides, the CDR3 is TGTGCCACCAGTGACCCGGGACAGGGGGCATATGAGCAGTTCTTC. It translates to CATSDPGQGAYEQFF.

The chain uses TRBV3-1 (or the pseudogene TRBV3-2) and TRBJ2-7; D is possibly TRBD1 (6 bases). The V gene's germline CDR1 is LGHDT and CDR2 YNNKEL (reference sequence). Trimming took 0 bases from V and 0 from J, leaving 18 bases between them. The CDR3 is 18 residues long. CDR3 in DNA: TGTGCCAGCAGCCAAGACCCTCACAGGGATCCTTTCTCCTACGAGCAGTACTTC. This gives the protein CASSQDPHRDPFSYEQYF.

This chain connects TRBV25-1 to TRBJ2-1; 10 positions agree with TRBD2. After removal of 5 bases from V and 9 bases from J, the junction contained 10 bases not matched to a gene. The CDR3 spans 15 residues. Germline V gene data show CDR1 as MGHDK and CDR2 as SYGVNS. CDR3 DNA: TGTGCCAGCAGTCCGGGCCTAGCGGGAGCTGCTGAGCAGTTCTTC. The encoded protein is CASSPGLAGAAEQFF.

This clone was observed once. The J gene is TRBJ2-5, the V gene TRBV19, with D perhaps TRBD1 (6 bases). V was clipped by 3 bases and J by 0 bases, with 11 bases between them. The CDR3 has 15 residues. CDR1 LNHDA and CDR2 SQIVND come from the germline V gene (reference sequence). CDR3 amino acids: CASSIRGSYQETQYF. Written as DNA, the CDR3 is TGTGCCAGTAGTATCAGGGGCTCGTACCAAGAGACCCAGTACTTC.

The chain links TRBV9 to TRBJ2-1; possible D gene TRBD1, 6 bases. The V gene's germline CDR1 is SGDLS and CDR2 YYNGEE. The ends were cut back, 5 bases at V and 1 base at J, with 10 bases in the middle. The CDR3 is 14 residues long. The CDR3 is CASSQGTSYNEQFF. CDR3 sequence (DNA): TGTGCCAGCAGTCAGGGGACATCCTACAATGAGCAGTTCTTC.

This clone was recorded once. This chain connects TRBV7-2 to TRBJ2-5, with 16 nucleotides matching TRBD2. This CDR3 contains 18 residues. V lost 5 bases and J lost 4; bases outside the gene matches: 10. Germline CDR1 SGHTA, CDR2 FQGNSA. The CDR3 sequence is CASSGGPGLAGGLETQYF. CDR3 bases: TGTGCCAGCAGCGGGGGACCGGGACTAGCGGGAGGGCTAGAGACCCAGTACTTC.

The V and J genes are TRBV24-1 and TRBJ1-2; D ambiguous. The germline gives CDR1 KGHDR, CDR2 SFDVKD. Trimming cost V 3 bases and J 8 bases, with 18 bases left between them. This CDR3 contains 15 residues. CDR3: CATSDPASPSEGYTF. The CDR3 bases are TGTGCCACCAGTGATCCTGCCTCTCCGTCGGAGGGCTACACCTTC.

This chain links TRBV2 with TRBJ1-1, with 8 bases aligning to TRBD1. Germline V lookup: CDR1 SNHLY, CDR2 FYNNEI. V dropped 6 bases and J dropped 1; count of bases not matched to a gene: 10. The CDR3 consists of 16 residues. The CDR3 nucleotides read TGTGCCAGCAGAGGACAGGGAACATTTCGGAACACTGAAGCTTTCTTT. As protein: CASRGQGTFRNTEAFF. Full variable domain (missing parts from reference TRBV2 and TRBJ1-1): EPEVTQTPSHQVTQMGQEVILRCVPISNHLYFYWYRQILGQKVEFLVSFYNNEISEKSEIFDDQFSVERPDGSNFTLKIRSTKLEDSAMYFCASRGQGTFRNTEAFFGQGTRLTVV.

This clone has only one observation. The junction does not match germline at one end; this may be a read error. The chain joins TRBV11-2 to TRBJ1-1, with no clear D. The CDR3 loop spans 13 amino acids. The germline CDR1 and CDR2 sequences are SGHAT and FQNNGV. CDR3 protein: CASSLSSAREGNF. As DNA, the CDR3 is TGTGCCAGCAGCTTATCGTCGGCCCGAGAGGGAAACTTT.

This clone has just one count. The CDR3 loop reads CACGPSYNEQFF. CDR3 nucleotides: TGTGCCTGCGGCCCCTCCTACAATGAGCAGTTCTTC. The chain uses TRBV9 and TRBJ2-1; D is unclear. Trimming left V 10 bases short and J 0 bases short, with 8 bases between. CDR1 and CDR2 (germline): SGDLS, YYNGEE. CDR3 length equals 12 residues.

This clone was recorded only once. J is TRBJ1-2 and V is TRBV27; weak D call: TRBD1 (5 bases). This CDR3 region has 18 residues. Germline-derived CDR1 and CDR2 are MNHEY and SMNVEV (reference sequence). Trimming took off 2 bases at V and 3 bases at J, with 22 bases between the two ends. CDR3 nucleotide sequence: TGTGCCAGCAGTTTAAAGGGAAATCGCGACAGTCGATACTATGGCTACACCTTC. Its protein product is CASSLKGNRDSRYYGYTF.

The chain recombines TRBV5-4 with TRBJ2-1; D gene uncertain. V was cut by 0 bases and J by 4 bases, with 11 bases left in between. CDR1 SGHNT and CDR2 YYREEE come from the germline V gene (reference sequence). The CDR3 runs 15 residues. This CDR3 reads CASSLAGRGYNEQFF. DNA of the CDR3: TGTGCCAGCAGCTTGGCAGGTCGTGGTTACAATGAGCAGTTCTTC.

The table lists this clone with a count of one. The rearrangement links TRBV6-2 or TRBV6-3 to TRBJ2-1; tentative D call: TRBD2 (5 bases). Trimming stripped 2 bases from V and 9 bases from J, with 17 bases between. CDR3 length equals 15 residues. Germline V CDR1 and CDR2: MNHEY, SVGEGT. The DNA of the CDR3 is TGTGCCAGCAGTTACGAAGTGGGAGTGAAGCGTGAGCAGTTCTTC. Translating it yields CASSYEVGVKREQFF.

V gene TRBV4-2 combines with J gene TRBJ1-4; tentatively, D is TRBD1 (6 bases). Trimming pared 1 base from V and 6 bases from J, leaving 12 bases between. This CDR3 has 15 residues. Germline CDR1 LGHNA, CDR2 YNFKEQ. The CDR3 DNA sequence: TGTGCCAGCAGCCAAGGGGTACAGGGAGATGAAAAACTGTTTTTT. Its translation: CASSQGVQGDEKLFF.

Here the CDR3 reads CASSRQPSYNSPLHF. CDR3 DNA sequence: TGTGCCAGCTCCCGACAGCCCTCCTATAATTCACCCCTCCACTTT. This sequence joins TRBV18 and TRBJ1-6, with D possibly TRBD1 on 5 matching bases. The ends were cut back, 6 bases at V and 0 bases at J, with 9 bases in the middle. CDR3 length equals 15 residues. The germline gives CDR1 KGHSH, CDR2 LQKENI.

This chain connects TRBV2 to TRBJ1-2; TRBD1 agrees at 7 bases. The CDR3 consists of 15 residues. CDR1 is SNHLY and CDR2 is FYNNEI in the germline V gene. V shed 2 bases and J 5 bases; nucleotides not matched to a gene: 8. For the CDR3, the DNA is TGTGCCAGCAGTGAACGCAGGGGGGAAGGATATGGCTACACCTTC. Its protein is CASSERRGEGYGYTF.

This sequence joins TRBV30 and TRBJ2-2; TRBD1 agrees at 7 bases. The germline gives CDR1 GTSNPN, CDR2 SVGIG (reference sequence). Trimming cost V 5 bases and J 4 bases; bases outside gene matches: 7. CDR3 size: 14 residues. CDR3 amino acids: CAWVTGYGTGELFF. CDR3 DNA sequence: TGTGCCTGGGTGACAGGGTACGGCACCGGGGAGCTGTTTTTT.

The V gene is TRBV19, the J gene TRBJ1-1; D remains ambiguous. This CDR3 contains 13 residues. The germline CDR1 and CDR2 sequences are LNHDA and SQIVND (reference sequence). Trimming shortened V by 3 bases and J by 5 bases, and 10 bases separated the two germline ends. The CDR3 nucleotides read TGTGCCAGTAGTATGAGCCGGAGGACTGAAGCTTTCTTT. This sequence encodes CASSMSRRTEAFF.